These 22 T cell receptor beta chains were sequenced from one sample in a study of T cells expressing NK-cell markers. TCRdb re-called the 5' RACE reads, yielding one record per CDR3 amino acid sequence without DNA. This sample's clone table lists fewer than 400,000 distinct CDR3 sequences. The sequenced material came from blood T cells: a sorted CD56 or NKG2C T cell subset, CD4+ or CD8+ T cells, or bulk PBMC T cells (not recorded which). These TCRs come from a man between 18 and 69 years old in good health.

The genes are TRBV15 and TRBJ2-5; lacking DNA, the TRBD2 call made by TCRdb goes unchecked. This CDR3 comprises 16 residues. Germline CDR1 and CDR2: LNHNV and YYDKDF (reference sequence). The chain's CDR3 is CATSLKKGRQGETQYF.

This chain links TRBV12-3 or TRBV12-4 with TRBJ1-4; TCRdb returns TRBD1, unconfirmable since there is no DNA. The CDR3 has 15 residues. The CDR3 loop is CASSPSGTGGEKLFF.

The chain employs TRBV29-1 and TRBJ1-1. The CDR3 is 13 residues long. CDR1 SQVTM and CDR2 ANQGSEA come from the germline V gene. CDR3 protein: CSVYSIARTEAFF.

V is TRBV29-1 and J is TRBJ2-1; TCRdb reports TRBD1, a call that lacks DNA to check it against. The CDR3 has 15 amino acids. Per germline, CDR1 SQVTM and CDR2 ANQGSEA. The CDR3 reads CSVVTGDFIYNEQFF.

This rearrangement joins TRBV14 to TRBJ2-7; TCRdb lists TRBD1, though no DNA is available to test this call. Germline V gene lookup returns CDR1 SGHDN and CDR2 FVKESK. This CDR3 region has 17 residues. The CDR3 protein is CASSQVGDSDRFYEQYF.

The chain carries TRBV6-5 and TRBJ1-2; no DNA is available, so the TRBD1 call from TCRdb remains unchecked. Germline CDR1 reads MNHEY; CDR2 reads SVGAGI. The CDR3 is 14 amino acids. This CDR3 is CASSYQVSGAGYTF.

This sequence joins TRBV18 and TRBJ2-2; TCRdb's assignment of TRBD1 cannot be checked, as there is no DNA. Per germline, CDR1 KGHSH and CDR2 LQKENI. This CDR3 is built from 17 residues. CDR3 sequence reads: CASSSGQGSIRTGELFF.

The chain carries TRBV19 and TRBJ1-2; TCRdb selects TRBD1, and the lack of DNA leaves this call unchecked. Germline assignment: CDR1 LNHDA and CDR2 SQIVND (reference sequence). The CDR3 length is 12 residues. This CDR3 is CAIRVYNYGYTF.

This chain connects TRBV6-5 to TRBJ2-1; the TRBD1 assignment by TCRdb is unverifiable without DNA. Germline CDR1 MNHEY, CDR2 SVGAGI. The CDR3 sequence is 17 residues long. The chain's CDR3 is CASSYPRGTGLLNEQFF.

The CDR3 sequence: CSARDTGLRRGYTDTQYF. This chain uses TRBV20-1 with TRBJ2-3; the D gene TCRdb calls, TRBD1, cannot be checked with no DNA. This CDR3 has 18 residues. The germline gives CDR1 DFQATT, CDR2 SNEGSKA (reference sequence).

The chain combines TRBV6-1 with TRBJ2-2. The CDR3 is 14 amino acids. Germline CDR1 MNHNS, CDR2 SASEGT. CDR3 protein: CASTPRHYTGELFF.

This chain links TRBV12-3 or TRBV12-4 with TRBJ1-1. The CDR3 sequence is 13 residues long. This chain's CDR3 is CASSMGSNTEAFF.

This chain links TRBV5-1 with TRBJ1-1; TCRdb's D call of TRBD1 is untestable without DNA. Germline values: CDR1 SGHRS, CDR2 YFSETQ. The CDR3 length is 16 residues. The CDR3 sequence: CASSLEQAVAATEAFF.

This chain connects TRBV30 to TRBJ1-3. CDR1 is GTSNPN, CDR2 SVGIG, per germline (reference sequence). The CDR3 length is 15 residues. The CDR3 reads CAWGEALGTGNTIYF.

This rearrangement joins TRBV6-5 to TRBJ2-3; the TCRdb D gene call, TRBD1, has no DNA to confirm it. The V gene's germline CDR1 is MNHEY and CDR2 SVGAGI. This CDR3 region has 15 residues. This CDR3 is CASSYSRPRTDTQYF.

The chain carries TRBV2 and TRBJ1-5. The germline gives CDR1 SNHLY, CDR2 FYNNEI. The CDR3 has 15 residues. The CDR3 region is CASTRQTRGNQPQHF.

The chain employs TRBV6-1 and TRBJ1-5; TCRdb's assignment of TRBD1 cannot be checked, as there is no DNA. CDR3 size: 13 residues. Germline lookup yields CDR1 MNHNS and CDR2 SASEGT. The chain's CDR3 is CASGGFGGQPQHF.

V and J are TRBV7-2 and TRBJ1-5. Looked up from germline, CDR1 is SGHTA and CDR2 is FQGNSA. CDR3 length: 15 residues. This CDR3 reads CASSSEVSYNQPQHF.

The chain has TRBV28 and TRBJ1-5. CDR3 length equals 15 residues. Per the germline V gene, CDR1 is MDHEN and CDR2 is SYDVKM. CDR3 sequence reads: CASSSVGVEGQPQHF.

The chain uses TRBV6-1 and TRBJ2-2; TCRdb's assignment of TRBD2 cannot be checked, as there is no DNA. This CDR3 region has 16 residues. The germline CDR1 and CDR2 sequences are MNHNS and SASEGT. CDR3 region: CASTKVKAGGTGELFF.

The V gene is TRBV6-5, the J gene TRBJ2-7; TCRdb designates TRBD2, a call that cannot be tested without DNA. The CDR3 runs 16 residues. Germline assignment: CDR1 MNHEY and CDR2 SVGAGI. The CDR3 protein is CASSYSGGFELREQYF.

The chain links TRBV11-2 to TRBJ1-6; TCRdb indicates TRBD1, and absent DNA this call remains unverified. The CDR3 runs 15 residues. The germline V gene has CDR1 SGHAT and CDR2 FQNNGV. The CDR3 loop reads CASNQDRGGNSPLHF.